Many counts were recorded for the clone carrying this T cell receptor beta chain. Per germline, CDR1 SGHRS and CDR2 YFSETQ. V was shortened by 4 bases and J by 1 base, with 15 bases between the two germline ends. This CDR3 comprises 16 residues. This specimen comes from a study of T-cell reconstitution after alpha-beta-depleted transplantation in children. Preparing the TCRbeta library involved the use of unique molecular identifiers. TCRdb fed the PCR reads into MiXCR, producing one record per CDR3 protein. The table lists 200,000 to 300,000 distinct CDR3 sequences, about 12% of them singletons. The sample here was PBMCs from the stem cell graft donor, taken from the stem cell graft. The rearrangement links TRBV5-1 to TRBJ2-1; D may correspond to TRBD1 or TRBD2 (5 bases each). The sequence derives from a human donor who donated a stem cell graft to a child with acute lymphoblastic leukemia. This CDR3 reads CASSASLRGSYNEQFF. CDR3 sequence (DNA): TGCGCCAGCAGCGCTAGCCTGAGGGGATCCTACAATGAGCAGTTCTTC.